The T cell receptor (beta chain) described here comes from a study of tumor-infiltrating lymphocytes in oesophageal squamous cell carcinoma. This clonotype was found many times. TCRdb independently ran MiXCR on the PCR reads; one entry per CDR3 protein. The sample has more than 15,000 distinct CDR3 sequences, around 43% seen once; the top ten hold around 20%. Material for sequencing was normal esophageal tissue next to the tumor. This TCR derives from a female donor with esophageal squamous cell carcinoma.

The CDR3 DNA follows: TGTGCCAGCAGCTTGGGGGGGGGACAGACAACTAACTATGGCTACACCTTC. As protein: CASSLGGGQTTNYGYTF. The chain recombines TRBV5-4 with TRBJ1-2; 7 nucleotides line up with TRBD1. The CDR3 is made up of 17 amino acids. Germline CDR1 and CDR2: SGHNT and YYREEE (reference sequence). The junction had 8 bases not matched to a gene; V was cut back by 0 bases and J by 0 bases. Full variable domain (outside the CDR3, taken from reference TRBV5-4 and TRBJ1-2): ETGVTQSPTHLIKTRGQQVTLRCSSQSGHNTVSWYQQALGQGPQFIFQYYREEENGRGNFPPRFSGLQFPNYSSELNVNALELDDSALYLCASSLGGGQTTNYGYTFGSGTRLTVV.